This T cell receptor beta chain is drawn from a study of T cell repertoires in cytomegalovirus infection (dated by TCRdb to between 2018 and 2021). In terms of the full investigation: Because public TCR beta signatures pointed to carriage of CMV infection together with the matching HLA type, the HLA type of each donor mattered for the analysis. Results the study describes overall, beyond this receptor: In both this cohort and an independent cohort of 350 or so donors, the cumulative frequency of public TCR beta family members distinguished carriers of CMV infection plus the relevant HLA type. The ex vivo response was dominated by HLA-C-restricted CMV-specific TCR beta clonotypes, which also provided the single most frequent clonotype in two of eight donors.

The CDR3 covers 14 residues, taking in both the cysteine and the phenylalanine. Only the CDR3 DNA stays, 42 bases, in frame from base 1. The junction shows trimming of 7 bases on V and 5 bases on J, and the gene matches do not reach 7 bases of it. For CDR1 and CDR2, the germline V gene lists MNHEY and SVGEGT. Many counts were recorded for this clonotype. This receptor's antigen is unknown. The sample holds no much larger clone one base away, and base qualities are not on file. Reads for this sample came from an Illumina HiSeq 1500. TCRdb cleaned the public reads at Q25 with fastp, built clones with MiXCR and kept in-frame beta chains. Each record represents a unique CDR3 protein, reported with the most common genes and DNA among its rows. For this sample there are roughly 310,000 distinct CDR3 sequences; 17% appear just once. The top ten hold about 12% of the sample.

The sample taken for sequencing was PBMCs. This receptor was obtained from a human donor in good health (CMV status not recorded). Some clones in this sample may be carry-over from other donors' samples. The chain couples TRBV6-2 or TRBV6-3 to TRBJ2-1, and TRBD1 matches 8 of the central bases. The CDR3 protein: CASTYRGLNNEQFF. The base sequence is TGTGCCAGCACCTACAGGGGGTTGAACAATGAGCAGTTCTTC.